This TCR beta chain was observed in a study of human T cells and chemical hapten exposure. TCRdb used MiXCR to reprocess the RACE reads, holding one entry per CDR3 protein. The data contain about 39,000 distinct CDR3 sequences, roughly an eighth of them seen just once; the ten biggest clones take up under 7.5%. This clonotype was counted many times. The antigen is undetermined. One junction end disagrees with the germline gene, perhaps due to a read error. The sample's time point: pre-sensitization, week 0. The treatment denotes: therapeutic diphenylcyclopropenone sensitization with weekly scalp DPC. The study's findings and limits: More PT1 expanded TCRs went with higher patch test scores.

CDR1 is MNHNY, CDR2 SVGAGI, per germline (reference sequence). The CDR3 is 15 residues long. This sequence originates from a woman aged 25 to 39 with alopecia areata. Some clones in this sample may be carry-over from other donors' samples. This sequence joins TRBV6-6 and TRBJ1-3, with D possibly being TRBD1 (5 bases). The starting material was whole blood, obtained in connection with sensitization to the hapten diphenylcyclopropenone (DPC). The CDR3 DNA is TGTGCCAGCACTTACGGAGACAGCCTTGGAAACACCATATATTTT. Translating it yields CASTYGDSLGNTIYF.